This TCR beta chain stems from a study of CXCR3-negative and CXCR3-positive naive CD8 T cells. For the study at large: Roughly 1.5 +/- 0.3 million TRB reads came from each library, giving some 150 million in total.

5' RACE that incorporated UMI labels was used to prepare the TRB cDNA libraries. No DNA is given; TCRdb re-called the 5' RACE reads and lists each CDR3 protein once. This table lists about 130,000 distinct CDR3 sequences. To note about this clonotype: Its target is not known.

The CDR3 has 11 residues. The germline gives CDR1 MNHEY, CDR2 SVGEGT. Study-wide results and caveats: TRB CDR3s were more hydrophobic in CXCR3-positive than in CXCR3-negative naive cells. CXCR3 levels fell partly with cryopreservation; most assays relied on fresh PBMCs.

This chain uses TRBV6-2 or TRBV6-3 with TRBJ2-1; TCRdb gives TRBD1 as the D gene, but with no DNA this cannot be confirmed. Sequenced: naive CXCR3- CD8+ T cells from blood. The subset denotes: CD45RO-CCR7+CD27+CD95- naive CD8+ T cells lacking CXCR3 (TNR3-). The origin of this receptor is a human donor in good health. Some clones in this sample may be carry-over from other donors' samples. The CDR3: CASSWGGEQFF.